This T cell receptor (beta chain) was captured by sequencing in a study of graft-versus-host responses after intestinal transplantation. As for the study in general: Multivisceral, liver-intestinal, or isolated intestinal grafts were transplanted into recipients.

The V gene end was trimmed by 4 bases and the J gene end by 6 bases; junction bases not matched to a gene: 11. Germline V gene lookup returns CDR1 SGHDT and CDR2 YYEEEE. The CDR3 is made up of 15 amino acids. The data were produced by immunoSEQ multiplex PCR, yet TCRdb's version contains in-frame clones alone and is incomplete. The sample shows more than 80,000 clones, about four fifths of them seen only once. As regards this clone: Its antigen is still unknown.

Whole-study findings and limits: Marrow from the recipient contained GvH clones, some of which had appeared first in ileum or blood. Patients with graft-donor T cell macrochimerism had high graft-versus-host to host-versus-graft clonal ratios in allografts.

The TCR comes from a human donor who received an intestinal transplant. Specimen: unstimulated CD8+ T cells sorted from spleen or lymph node cells, collected before intestinal transplant. The chain is built from TRBV5-6 and TRBJ1-2; 8 bases align to TRBD1. CDR3 sequence: CASSVDGTGKNGYTF. The CDR3 bases are TGTGCCAGCAGCGTTGATGGGACAGGAAAGAATGGCTACACCTTC.